The T cell receptor beta chain described here comes from a study of blood T cell repertoires in COVID-19. Study context: Acute-phase and convalescent COVID-19 samples originated in the United States, Italy and Spain.

Germline CDR1 is KGHSH and CDR2 is LQKENI. V was cut by 3 bases and J by 4 bases, with 15 bases left in between. This CDR3 contains 15 residues. Generated by immunoSEQ multiplex PCR, the TCRdb table keeps only in-frame clones and is missing some. The sample includes 260,000 or so clones, over 75% of them seen just once. The study recruited people aged about 18 to 90 years across roughly 23 US areas. Self-reported history from a screening survey and questionnaire set each donor's cohort. The recovered donors of Cohort 3 showed two negative PCRs, clearance, or symptom resolution. The sequencing input was PBMCs or T cells enriched from blood (not recorded which). This chain uses TRBV18 with TRBJ2-5, with a possible D match to TRBD1 (6 bases). This receptor was obtained from a man younger than 35 who had recovered from COVID-19. The DNA for the CDR3 is TGTGCCAGCTCACCTCATGCAGGGGCTGGAGAGACCCAGTACTTC. This sequence encodes CASSPHAGAGETQYF.